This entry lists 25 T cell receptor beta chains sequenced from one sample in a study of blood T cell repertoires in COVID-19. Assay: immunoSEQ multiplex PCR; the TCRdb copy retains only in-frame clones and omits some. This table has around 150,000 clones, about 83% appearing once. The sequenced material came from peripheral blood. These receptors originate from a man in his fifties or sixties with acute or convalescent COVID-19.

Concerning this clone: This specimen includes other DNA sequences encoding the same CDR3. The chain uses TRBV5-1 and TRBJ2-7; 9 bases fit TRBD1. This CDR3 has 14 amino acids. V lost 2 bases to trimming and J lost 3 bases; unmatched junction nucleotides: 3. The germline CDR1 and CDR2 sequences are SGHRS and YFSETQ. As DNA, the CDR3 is TGCGCCAGCAGCTTCGGGACAGGGAGCTACGAGCAGTACTTC. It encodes CASSFGTGSYEQYF.

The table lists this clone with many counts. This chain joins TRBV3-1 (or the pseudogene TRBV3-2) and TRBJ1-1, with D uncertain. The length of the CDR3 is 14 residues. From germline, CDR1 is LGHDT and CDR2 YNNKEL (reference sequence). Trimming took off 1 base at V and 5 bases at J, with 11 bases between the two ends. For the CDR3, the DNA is TGTGCCAGCAGCCAAGTCTCGGAGGGAACTGAAGCTTTCTTT. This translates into CASSQVSEGTEAFF.

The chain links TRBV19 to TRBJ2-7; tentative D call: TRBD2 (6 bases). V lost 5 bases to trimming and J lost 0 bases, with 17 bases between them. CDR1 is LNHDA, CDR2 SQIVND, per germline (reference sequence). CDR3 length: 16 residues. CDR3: CASSHRRGSFSYEQYF. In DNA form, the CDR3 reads TGTGCCAGTAGTCATAGGAGGGGTTCCTTCTCCTACGAGCAGTACTTC.

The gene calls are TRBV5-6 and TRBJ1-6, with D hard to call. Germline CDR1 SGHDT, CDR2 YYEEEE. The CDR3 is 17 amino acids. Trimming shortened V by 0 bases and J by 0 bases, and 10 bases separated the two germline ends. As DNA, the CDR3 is TGTGCCAGCAGCTTGGCCGGTGTTAGCTCCTATAATTCACCCCTCCACTTT. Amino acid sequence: CASSLAGVSSYNSPLHF. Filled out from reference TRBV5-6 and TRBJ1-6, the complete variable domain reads DAGVTQSPTHLIKTRGQQVTLRCSPKSGHDTVSWYQQALGQGPQFIFQYYEEEERQRGNFPDRFSGHQFPNYSSELNVNALLLGDSALYLCASSLAGVSSYNSPLHFGNGTRLTVT.

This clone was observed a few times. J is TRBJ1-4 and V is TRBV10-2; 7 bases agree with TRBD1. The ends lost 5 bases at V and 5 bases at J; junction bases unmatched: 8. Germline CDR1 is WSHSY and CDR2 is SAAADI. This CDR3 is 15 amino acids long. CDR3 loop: CASSTPGQENEKLFF. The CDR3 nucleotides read TGCGCCAGCAGTACCCCTGGACAGGAGAATGAAAAACTGTTTTTT.

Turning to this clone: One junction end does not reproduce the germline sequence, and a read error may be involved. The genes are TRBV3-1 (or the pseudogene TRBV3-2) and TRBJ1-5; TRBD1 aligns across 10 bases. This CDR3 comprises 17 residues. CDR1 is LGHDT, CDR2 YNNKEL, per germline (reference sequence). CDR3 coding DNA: TGTGCCAGCAGTCAAGAGGGGACAGGGGCTAGCAATCAGCCCCAGCATTTT. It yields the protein CASSQEGTGASNQPQHF.

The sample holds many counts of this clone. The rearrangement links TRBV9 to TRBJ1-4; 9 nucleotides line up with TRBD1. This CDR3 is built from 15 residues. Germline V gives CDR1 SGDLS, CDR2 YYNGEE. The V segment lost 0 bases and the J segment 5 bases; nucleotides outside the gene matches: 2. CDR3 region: CASSVVGTGNEKLFF. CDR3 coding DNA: TGTGCCAGCAGCGTAGTCGGGACAGGGAATGAAAAACTGTTTTTT.

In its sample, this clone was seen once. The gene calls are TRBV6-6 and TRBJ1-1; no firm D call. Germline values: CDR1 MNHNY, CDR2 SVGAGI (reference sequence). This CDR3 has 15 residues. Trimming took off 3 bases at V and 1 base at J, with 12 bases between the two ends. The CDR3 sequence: CASSYSDRTNTEAFF. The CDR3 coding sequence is TGTGCCAGCAGTTATAGCGATCGGACGAACACTGAAGCTTTCTTT.

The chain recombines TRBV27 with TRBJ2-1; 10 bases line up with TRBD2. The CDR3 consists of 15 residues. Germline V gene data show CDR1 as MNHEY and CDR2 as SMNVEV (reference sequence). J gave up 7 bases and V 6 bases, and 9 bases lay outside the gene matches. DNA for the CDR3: TGTGCCAGCAGCCCTCCGGGACTAGCGAGAAATGAGCAGTTCTTC. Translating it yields CASSPPGLARNEQFF.

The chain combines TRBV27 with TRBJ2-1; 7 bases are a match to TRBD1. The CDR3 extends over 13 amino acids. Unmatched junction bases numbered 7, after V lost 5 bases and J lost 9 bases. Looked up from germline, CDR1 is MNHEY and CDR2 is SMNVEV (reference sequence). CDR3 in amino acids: CASSVYRGIEQFF. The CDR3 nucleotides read TGTGCCAGCAGTGTGTACAGGGGCATTGAGCAGTTCTTC.

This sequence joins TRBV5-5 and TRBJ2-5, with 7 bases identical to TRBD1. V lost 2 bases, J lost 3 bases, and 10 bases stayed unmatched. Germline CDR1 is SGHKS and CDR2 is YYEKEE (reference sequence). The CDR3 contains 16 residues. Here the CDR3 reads CASSLTPGTAKETQYF. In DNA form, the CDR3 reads TGTGCCAGCAGCTTAACCCCAGGGACAGCTAAAGAGACCCAGTACTTC. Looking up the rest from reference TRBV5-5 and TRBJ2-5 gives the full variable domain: DAGVTQSPTHLIKTRGQQVTLRCSPISGHKSVSWYQQVLGQGPQFIFQYYEKEERGRGNFPDRFSARQFPNYSSELNVNALLLGDSALYLCASSLTPGTAKETQYFGPGTRLLVL.

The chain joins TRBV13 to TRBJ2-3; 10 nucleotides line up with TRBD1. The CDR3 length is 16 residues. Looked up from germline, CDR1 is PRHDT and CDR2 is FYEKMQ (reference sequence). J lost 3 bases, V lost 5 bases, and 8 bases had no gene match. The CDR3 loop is CASSGRDRGRTDTQYF. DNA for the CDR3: TGTGCCAGCAGCGGCCGGGACAGGGGAAGGACAGATACGCAGTATTTT.

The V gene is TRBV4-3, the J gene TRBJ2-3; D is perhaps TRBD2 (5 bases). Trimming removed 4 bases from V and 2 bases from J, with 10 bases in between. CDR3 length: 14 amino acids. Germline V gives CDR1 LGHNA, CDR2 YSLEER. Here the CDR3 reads CASSPLGITDTQYF. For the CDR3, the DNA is TGCGCCAGCAGCCCACTCGGGATCACAGATACGCAGTATTTT.

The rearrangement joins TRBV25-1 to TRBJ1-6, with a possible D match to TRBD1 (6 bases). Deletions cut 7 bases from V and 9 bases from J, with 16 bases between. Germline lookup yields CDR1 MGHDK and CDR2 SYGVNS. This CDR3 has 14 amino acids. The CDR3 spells CASIMTGGSSPLHF. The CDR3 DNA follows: TGTGCCAGCATTATGACAGGCGGAAGTTCACCCCTCCACTTT.

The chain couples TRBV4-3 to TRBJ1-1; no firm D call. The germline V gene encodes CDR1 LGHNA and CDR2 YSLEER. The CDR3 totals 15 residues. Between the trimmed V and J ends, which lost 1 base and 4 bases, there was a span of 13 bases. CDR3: CASSQGVRDSTEAFF. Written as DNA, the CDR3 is TGCGCCAGCAGCCAAGGCGTTCGGGATTCCACTGAAGCTTTCTTT.

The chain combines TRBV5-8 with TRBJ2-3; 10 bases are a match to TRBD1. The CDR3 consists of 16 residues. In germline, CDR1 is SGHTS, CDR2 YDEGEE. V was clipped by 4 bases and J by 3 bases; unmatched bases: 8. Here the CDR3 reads CASSETGGPSTDTQYF. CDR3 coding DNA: TGTGCCAGCAGCGAGACAGGGGGCCCTTCTACAGATACGCAGTATTTT.

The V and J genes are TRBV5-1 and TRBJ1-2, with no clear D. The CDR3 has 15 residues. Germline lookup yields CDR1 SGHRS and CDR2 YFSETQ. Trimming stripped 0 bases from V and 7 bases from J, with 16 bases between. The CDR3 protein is CASSLAGITNPGYTF. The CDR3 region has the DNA TGCGCCAGCAGCTTGGCCGGGATAACCAACCCTGGCTACACCTTC.

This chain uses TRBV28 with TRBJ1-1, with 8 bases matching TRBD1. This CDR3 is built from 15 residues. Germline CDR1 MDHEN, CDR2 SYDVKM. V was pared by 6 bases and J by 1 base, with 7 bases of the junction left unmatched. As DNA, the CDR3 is TGTGCCAGCAGGTCTCTAGGACAGGGGAACACTGAAGCTTTCTTT. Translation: CASRSLGQGNTEAFF.

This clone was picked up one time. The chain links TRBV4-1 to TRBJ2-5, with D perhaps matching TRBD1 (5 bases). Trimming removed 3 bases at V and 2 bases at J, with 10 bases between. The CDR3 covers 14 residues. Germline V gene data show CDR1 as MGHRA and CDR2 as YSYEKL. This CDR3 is CASSHVGLQETQYF. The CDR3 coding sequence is TGCGCCAGCAGCCATGTGGGGCTACAAGAGACCCAGTACTTC.

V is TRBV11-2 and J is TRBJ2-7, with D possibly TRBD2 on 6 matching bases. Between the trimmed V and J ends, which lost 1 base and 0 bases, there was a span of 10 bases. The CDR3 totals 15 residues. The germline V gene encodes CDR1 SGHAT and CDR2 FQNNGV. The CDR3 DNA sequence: TGTGCCAGCAGCTTAGGAACGGGACTCTCCTACGAGCAGTACTTC. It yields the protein CASSLGTGLSYEQYF.

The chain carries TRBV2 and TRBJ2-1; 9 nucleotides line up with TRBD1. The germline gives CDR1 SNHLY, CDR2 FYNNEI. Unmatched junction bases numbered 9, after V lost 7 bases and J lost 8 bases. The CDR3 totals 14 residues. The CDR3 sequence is CASIPGQGFDEQFF. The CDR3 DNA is TGTGCCAGCATCCCGGGACAGGGTTTTGATGAGCAGTTCTTC. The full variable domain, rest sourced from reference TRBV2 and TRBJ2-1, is EPEVTQTPSHQVTQMGQEVILRCVPISNHLYFYWYRQILGQKVEFLVSFYNNEISEKSEIFDDQFSVERPDGSNFTLKIRSTKLEDSAMYFCASIPGQGFDEQFFGPGTRLTVL.

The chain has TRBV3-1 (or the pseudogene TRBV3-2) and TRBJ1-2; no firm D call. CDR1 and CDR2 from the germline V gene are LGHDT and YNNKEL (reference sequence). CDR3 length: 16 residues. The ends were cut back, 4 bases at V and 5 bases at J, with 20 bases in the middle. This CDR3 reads CASSRSEAGRKYGYTF. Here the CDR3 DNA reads TGTGCCAGCAGCCGTAGTGAGGCTGGCCGAAAGTATGGCTACACCTTC.

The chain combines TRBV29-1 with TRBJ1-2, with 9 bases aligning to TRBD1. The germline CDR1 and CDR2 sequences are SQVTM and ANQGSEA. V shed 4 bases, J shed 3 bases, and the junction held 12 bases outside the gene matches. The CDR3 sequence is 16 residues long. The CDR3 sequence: CSVGTGQGSKDYGYTF. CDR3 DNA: TGCAGCGTTGGGACGGGACAGGGAAGTAAGGACTATGGCTACACCTTC.

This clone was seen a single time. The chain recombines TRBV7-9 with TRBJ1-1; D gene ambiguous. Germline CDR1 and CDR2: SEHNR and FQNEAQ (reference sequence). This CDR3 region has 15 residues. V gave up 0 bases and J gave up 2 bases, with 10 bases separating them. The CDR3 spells CASSLAWQKNTEAFF. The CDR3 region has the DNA TGTGCCAGCAGCTTAGCGTGGCAGAAAAACACTGAAGCTTTCTTT.

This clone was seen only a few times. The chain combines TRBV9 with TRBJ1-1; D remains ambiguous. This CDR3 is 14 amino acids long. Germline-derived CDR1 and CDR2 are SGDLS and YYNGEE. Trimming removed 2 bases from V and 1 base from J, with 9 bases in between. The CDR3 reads CASSVITANTEAFF. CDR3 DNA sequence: TGTGCCAGCAGCGTGATCACAGCGAACACTGAAGCTTTCTTT.